The clone carrying this T cell receptor beta chain showed up just a few times. Its target is not known. These data come from a study of memory CD4+ T cells and cytomegalovirus serostatus. Turning to the study itself: Healthy Belgian adult donors included under ten CMV-positive and around 25 CMV-negative people.

Findings and caveats of the study: CD4+ memory repertoires contained about 40% of the roughly 160 reported CMV TCRbeta sequences. Repertoires predicted CMV serostatus with median bootstrapped AUC of about 0.96.

Produced via immunoSEQ multiplex PCR; TCRdb's table is partial and in-frame only. The sample gives over 65,000 clones, 78% of which show up once; around 2.6% is in the top ten. Germline values: CDR1 ENHRY, CDR2 SYGVKD. V shed 10 bases and J shed 3 bases, with 12 bases lying between them. The CDR3 is made up of 13 amino acids. Single viable CD3+CD4+CD8-CD45RO+ cells were sorted as the memory CD4+ T cells. Donors' CMV status reflects serum IgG against pp150, pp28, p38, p52. This chain connects TRBV10-3 to TRBJ2-2; D possibly matches TRBD1 or TRBD2 (5 bases each). The TCR comes from an adult in good health and CMV-seropositive. The sequenced sample consisted of memory CD4+ T cells from blood. The DNA of the CDR3 is TGTGCCACCCGGGGACCTTACACCGGGGAGCTGTTTTTT. This gives the protein CATRGPYTGELFF.